This T cell receptor beta chain was sequenced for a study of T cell repertoires in cytomegalovirus infection. The overall study: Used in the study were CMV epitopes, some recently identified and HLA-C-restricted, others well-studied and HLA-B-restricted. In public TCR beta signatures, there were indications of both CMV infection and matching HLA type. General study results and limits: The study identified carriers of CMV plus the relevant HLA from cumulative public TCR beta family frequency. CMV-specific TCR beta clonotypes restricted by HLA-C dominated the ex vivo response.

This clonotype was detected ten times or more. The antigen remains undetermined. Each CDR3 protein gets one entry after TCRdb re-called the reads with MiXCR. The sample has 86,000 or so distinct CDR3 sequences; roughly a quarter are singletons. The V and J ends lost 1 base and 3 bases respectively, with 12 bases between them. The CDR3 consists of 15 residues. Germline CDR1 and CDR2: SGHTA and FQGNSA. The TCR originated in a human donor in good health (CMV status not recorded). Some clones in this sample may be carry-over from other donors' samples. Sequenced material: CD8+ T cells from cultured PBMCs, taken from culture after CMV antigen stimulation. The chain recombines TRBV7-2 with TRBJ1-1; D call uncertain. CDR3 coding DNA: TGTGCCAGCAGCTTAGGGCCAGTCGGAGACACTGAAGCTTTCTTT. Protein sequence: CASSLGPVGDTEAFF. Supplemented by reference TRBV7-2 and TRBJ1-1, the full variable domain reads GAGVSQSPSNKVTEKGKDVELRCDPISGHTALYWYRQSLGQGLEFLIYFQGNSAPDKSGLPSDRFSAERTGGSVSTLTIQRTQQEDSAVYLCASSLGPVGDTEAFFGQGTRLTVV.